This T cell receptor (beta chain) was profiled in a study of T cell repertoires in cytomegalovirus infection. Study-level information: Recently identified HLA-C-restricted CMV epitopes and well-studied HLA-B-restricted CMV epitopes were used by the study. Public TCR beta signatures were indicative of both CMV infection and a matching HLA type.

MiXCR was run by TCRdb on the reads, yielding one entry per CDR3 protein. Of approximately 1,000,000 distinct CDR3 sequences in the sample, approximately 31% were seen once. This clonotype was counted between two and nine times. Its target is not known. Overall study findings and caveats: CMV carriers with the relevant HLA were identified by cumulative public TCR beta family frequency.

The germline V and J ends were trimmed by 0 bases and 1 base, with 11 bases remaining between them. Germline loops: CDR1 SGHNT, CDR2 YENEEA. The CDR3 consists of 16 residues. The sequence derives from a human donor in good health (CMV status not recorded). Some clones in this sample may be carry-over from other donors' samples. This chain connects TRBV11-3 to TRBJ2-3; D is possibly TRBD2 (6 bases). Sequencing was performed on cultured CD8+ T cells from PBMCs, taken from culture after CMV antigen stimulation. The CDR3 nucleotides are TGTGCCAGCAGCTTAGATCGGGCTAGCGGCACAGATACGCAGTATTTT. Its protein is CASSLDRASGTDTQYF. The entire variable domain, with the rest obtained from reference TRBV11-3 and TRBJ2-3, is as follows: EAGVVQSPRYKIIEKKQPVAFWCNPISGHNTLYWYLQNLGQGPELLIRYENEEAVDDSQLPKDRFSAERLKGVDSTLKIQPAELGDSAVYLCASSLDRASGTDTQYFGPGTRLTVL.